The clone carrying this T cell receptor beta chain occurred a few times. These data originate in a study of blood T cell repertoires in COVID-19. The method was immunoSEQ multiplex PCR; TCRdb's version includes in-frame clones alone and lacks a portion of them. The table records tens of thousands of clones, 70% to 85% of them present only once. The CDR3 runs 15 residues. The V gene's germline CDR1 is MRHNA and CDR2 SNTAGT. The ends were cut back, 4 bases at V and 0 bases at J, with 12 bases in the middle. This chain joins TRBV6-4 and TRBJ1-2, with D possibly TRBD1 on 6 matching bases. The source is a middle-aged man with active or convalescent COVID-19. The sample comprised peripheral blood. Here the CDR3 DNA reads TGTGCCAGCAGTGTAGAGGCAGGGGCTAACTATGGCTACACCTTC. Translating gives CASSVEAGANYGYTF.